The 12 T cell receptor beta chains reported below all come from one sample, sequenced in a study of blood T cell repertoires in COVID-19. Profiled with immunoSEQ multiplex PCR; TCRdb holds only in-frame clones, not every one. The sample shows about 91,000 clones, 88% of them seen only once. Sequencing was done on a sample of peripheral blood. The receptors originated from a woman over 75 with active COVID-19.

The J gene is TRBJ1-3, the V gene TRBV25-1; D is uncertain. Germline V lookup: CDR1 MGHDK, CDR2 SYGVNS. V lost 4 bases, J lost 0 bases, and 10 bases lay in between. CDR3 length: 15 amino acids. The chain's CDR3 is CASSAPWASGNTIYF. The DNA of the CDR3 is TGTGCCAGCAGTGCTCCGTGGGCCTCTGGAAACACCATATATTTT.

The V gene is TRBV12-3 or TRBV12-4, the J gene TRBJ1-1, with no clear D. The V and J ends lost 5 bases and 4 bases respectively, with 11 bases between them. The CDR3 extends over 13 amino acids. The CDR3 here is CASSGLSSTEAFF. Written as DNA, the CDR3 is TGTGCCAGCAGTGGGCTATCGAGCACTGAAGCTTTCTTT.

V usage is TRBV4-2 and J usage is TRBJ1-3; the D is unclear. Trimming pared 4 bases from V and 0 bases from J, leaving 13 bases between. Germline CDR1 and CDR2: LGHNA and YNFKEQ. The CDR3 has 16 amino acids. The CDR3 is CASSLATVSSGNTIYF. In DNA form, the CDR3 reads TGTGCCAGCAGCCTAGCGACGGTGAGCTCTGGAAACACCATATATTTT.

The CDR3, as DNA: TGTGCCAGTAGATGGGCAGGGGGCGCGACTGAAGCTTTCTTT. Its translation: CASRWAGGATEAFF. The chain carries TRBV19 and TRBJ1-1; 8 bases map to TRBD1. J gave up 5 bases and V 6 bases, and 8 bases lay outside the gene matches. CDR3 length equals 14 residues. The germline V gene encodes CDR1 LNHDA and CDR2 SQIVND (reference sequence).

The chain employs TRBV6-2 or TRBV6-3 and TRBJ1-1, with a weak D call TRBD1 (6 bases). The CDR3 is made up of 16 amino acids. The germline V gene has CDR1 MNHEY and CDR2 SVGEGT. Trimming removed 0 bases at V and 0 bases at J, with 11 bases between. The CDR3 region is CASSYSGQGLNTEAFF. The CDR3 region has the DNA TGTGCCAGCAGTTACTCGGGTCAGGGGCTGAACACTGAAGCTTTCTTT.

This chain joins TRBV3-1 (or the pseudogene TRBV3-2) and TRBJ2-5, with D possibly TRBD1 on 6 matching bases. The CDR3 totals 16 residues. V lost 3 bases and J 2 bases, leaving 16 bases between the germline ends. The germline gives CDR1 LGHDT, CDR2 YNNKEL (reference sequence). CDR3 in amino acids: CASSHFHRETQETQYF. The CDR3 region has the DNA TGTGCCAGCAGCCACTTCCACAGGGAGACGCAAGAGACCCAGTACTTC.

The CDR3 nucleotides are TGTGCCTGGAACCTAGTCCGAGACAGGCTCTCCCAAGCTTTCTTT. Translated: CAWNLVRDRLSQAFF. V gene TRBV30 combines with J gene TRBJ1-1, with a possible D match to TRBD1 (6 bases). The V end lost 4 bases, the J end lost 9 bases, and 24 bases lay between the germline ends. The CDR3 has 15 amino acids. Germline V lookup: CDR1 GTSNPN, CDR2 SVGIG (reference sequence).

J is TRBJ2-1 and V is TRBV6-2 or TRBV6-3, with 7 bases lining up with TRBD2. This CDR3 has 14 amino acids. The germline V gene encodes CDR1 MNHEY and CDR2 SVGEGT. V shed 5 bases and J 4 bases; nucleotides not matched to a gene: 5. CDR3 protein: CASSRWREYNEQFF. DNA for the CDR3: TGTGCCAGCAGTCGCTGGCGGGAGTACAATGAGCAGTTCTTC.

The V gene is TRBV19, the J gene TRBJ1-1; D perhaps matches TRBD1 (5 bases). V lost 3 bases, J lost 5 bases, and 10 bases lay in between. Germline V gene data show CDR1 as LNHDA and CDR2 as SQIVND (reference sequence). The CDR3 totals 13 residues. The CDR3 sequence is CASSIAGRTEAFF. In DNA, the CDR3 is TGTGCCAGTAGTATCGCGGGGCGAACTGAAGCTTTCTTT.

This chain joins TRBV15 and TRBJ2-3, with D maybe TRBD2 (5 bases). In germline, CDR1 is LNHNV, CDR2 YYDKDF (reference sequence). The CDR3 spans 15 residues. The V and J ends lost 4 bases and 5 bases respectively, with 16 bases between them. The CDR3 bases are TGTGCCACCAGCAAGACCGGGGTTTGGGTAGATACGCAGTATTTT. Protein: CATSKTGVWVDTQYF. Together with reference TRBV15 and TRBJ2-3, the CDR3 gives the full variable domain: DAMVIQNPRYQVTQFGKPVTLSCSQTLNHNVMYWYQQKSSQAPKLLFHYYDKDFNNEADTPDNFQSRRPNTSFCFLDIRSPGLGDTAMYLCATSKTGVWVDTQYFGPGTRLTVL.

This clone was detected once. This chain uses TRBV19 with TRBJ2-5, with a weak D call TRBD1 (8 bases). The CDR3 consists of 14 residues. V dropped 5 bases and J dropped 4 bases, with 14 bases sitting between them. Germline V gives CDR1 LNHDA, CDR2 SQIVND (reference sequence). As DNA, the CDR3 is TGTGCCAGTAGTGCCCACAGGGGGGGAGAGACCCAGTACTTC. Amino acids: CASSAHRGGETQYF.

The chain has TRBV28 and TRBJ1-1; 11 bases map to TRBD1. The CDR3 runs to 18 residues. CDR1 and CDR2 (germline): MDHEN, SYDVKM. Unmatched junction bases numbered 11, after V lost 2 bases and J lost 3 bases. CDR3 region: CASSLEPGTGGAHTEAFF. As DNA, the CDR3 is TGTGCCAGCAGTTTAGAGCCCGGGACAGGGGGGGCACACACTGAAGCTTTCTTT.